Reported below is one TCR beta chain. The target of this receptor is not known. The sample comes from a study of cytomegalovirus exposure and HLA in healthy donors (dated by TCRdb to about 2017). With respect to the entire study: An earlier analysis of several hundred of the donors reported 276 Gb of sequence data and some 110 million unique TCR beta sequences obtained from 180 million or so T cells. The number of donors typed differed by locus, with about 629-630 for A, B, C, DRB1 and DQB1, more than 500 for DQA1, approximately 570 for DPA1, and around 460 for DPB1. To predict cytomegalovirus infection status, the study brought together high-throughput TCR immunosequencing, statistical association of individual TCRs with disease status, and machine learning. Among the 398 genotyped donors, roughly 80% belonged to the genetic ancestry cluster associated with self-reported Caucasian donors. A later analysis re-analyzed previously published TCR beta repertoires from 650 to 800 donors and added high-resolution HLA genotyping to study TCR occurrence patterns. In addition to the first cohort of about 650 subjects, a separate validation cohort of under 150 different subjects was used. Alongside the repertoire data, information on donor age, sex, ethnicity and CMV serostatus was compiled. All discovery cohort repertoires had been generated on a single sequencing platform. Among around 400 genotyped donors of the cohort, an average of roughly 230,000 unique TCR beta nucleotide sequences was sequenced per donor, of which approximately 19% were non-productive. The T cell repertoires of roughly 660 subjects were profiled by immunosequencing and related to cytomegalovirus serostatus. HLA typing covered class I and class II loci at four-digit resolution. An early release covering roughly 640 HLA-typed donors comprised approximately 300 gigabases of sequencing data and tens of millions of unique TCR sequences. The aim of the study was to test whether cataloging public T cell receptors could identify signatures of past pathogen exposure. A later genetic analysis used genome-wide SNP genotypes for 398 of the 666 donors, treating that subset as a discovery cohort. In the later analysis, no new phenotypic data were used to find candidate immune exposures; instead, reliance was placed on TCR beta sequences and their occurrence across donors. In an earlier analysis of around 540 of the donors, high-throughput TCR beta sequencing was used to judge whether each TCR beta V gene segment behaved as functional or pseudogenic. Several DR-DQ haplotypes were treated as single units for association and clustering because of strong linkage in the cohort.

From a lookup of the germline V gene, CDR1 and CDR2 are MNHEY and SVGAGI. The junction carries 11 bases between V and J, which are trimmed by 7 bases and 5 bases respectively. Its CDR3 holds 12 amino acids, cysteine through phenylalanine. This entry keeps only the CDR3 DNA: 36 bases, framed from base 1. In total, roughly 670 healthy bone marrow donors made up the cohort. At the time of sampling, all cohort members were nominally healthy, though unrecorded immune exposures were likely present. The donor tested CMV seropositive, placing the donor among the 289 seropositive members of the cohort. Every donor gave a peripheral blood sample, and the peripheral blood mononuclear cells from that sample were used for TCR beta sequencing. The Qiagen DNeasy Blood Extraction Kit was used to extract genomic DNA from the blood cell samples. What the study reported, not specific to this receptor: Most TCR sequences were observed very rarely across donors, whereas some public TCRs were present in many individuals. The 87-base-pair reads could not distinguish some IMGT-functional V segments, including TRBV6-2 and TRBV6-3, so those segments were excluded. Correlated functional status among segregating V segments might reflect linkage disequilibrium, but an unknown experimental factor could not be ruled out. Because some donors lacked HLA typing at each locus, the association tests relied only on the typed subset. According to a later genetic analysis, donors in an Asian-associated ancestry cluster had fewer N-insertions in productive TCRs than the approximately 610-donor mean. At a false discovery rate of 0.05, a later analysis linked roughly 17,000 TCR beta sequences to specific HLA alleles. Several of the top co-occurrence clusters appeared to be linked to parvovirus B19, influenza, CMV and Epstein-Barr virus, according to a later analysis. A cluster of highly shared sequence variants was judged likely to be a technical artifact of the sequencing pipeline. A further reported finding was that TCR beta sequences accurately predicted the HLA-A and HLA-B alleles for most subjects in the first cohort. Most CMV-associated TCR beta chains appeared to be HLA-restricted in a later analysis, and the HLA associations seemed to be driven largely by CMV exposure. In a later analysis, the rate of TCR association differed among HLA loci, with DRB1 alleles having the most associated TCRs and HLA-C alleles having the fewest. It was suggested by the authors that the approach could potentially be generalized to other disease states and immunological phenotypes. Roughly uniform sequencing depth across donors was assumed in presence/absence analyses, although this assumption may not hold. The only immune exposure information available for the cohort was CMV serostatus. The study listed 150 to 200 TCR beta chains as associated with cytomegalovirus. A few of the identified cytomegalovirus-associated TCR beta chains were confirmed in vitro to be specific for cytomegalovirus antigens. In an earlier analysis of fewer than 750 of the donors, most TCR beta V segments were observed in productive rearrangements about 87% or about 30% of the time, broadly matching IMGT annotations. In a later genetic analysis, a missense DCLRE1C variant was associated with V-gene and J-gene trimming of TCR beta chains, and the association was replicated in an independent cohort. Around 16 rarely observed V segments, including chromosome 9 orphons, were excluded from the earlier analysis of 550 to 700 of the donors because counts were too low. In this cohort, only TCR beta chains were sequenced, and detectable features were limited by the absence of alpha or paired-chain data. Strong co-occurrence of HLA alleles, especially DR and DQ, made assigning TCR associations to individual alleles difficult. A later analysis found that HLA-associated TCR beta chains were more clonally expanded and had lower generation probabilities than equally common non-associated chains. Cytomegalovirus status was reported to be diagnosed by the classifier with high specificity and sensitivity in both the original and validation cohorts.

The method was the immunoSEQ multiplex PCR assay. For the multiplex PCR, a mixture combining 60 forward primers for TCR Vbeta segments and 13 reverse primers for TCR Jbeta segments was used. The CDR3 region of rearranged TCR beta genes was amplified from genomic DNA with a multiplex PCR assay. Amplified TCR beta libraries were sequenced as 87-base-pair reads on the Illumina HiSeq System. In the source study's methods: A later analysis counted about 76 million unique TCR beta chains across the 690 or so repertoires, and 9 million to 14 million of these chains were shared by at least two donors. Raw reads were error-corrected and collapsed into unique sequences with a nearest-neighbor algorithm that merged closely related sequences to remove PCR and sequencing errors. V, D and J gene segments were assigned by aligning CDR3 sequences to IMGT reference sequences. For a sequence to be retained, a match of at least six nucleotides to both a V gene segment and a J gene segment was required. Rearrangements were called productive when the CDR3 lacked stop codons and stayed in frame with V and J; all others were non-productive. CDR3 was defined by IMGT convention, running from the second conserved V-encoded cysteine to the conserved J-encoded phenylalanine. The earlier analysis of a few hundred of the donors excluded sequences that lacked an unambiguous match to a single V gene segment. In an earlier analysis of around 590 of the donors, a V segment was called functional when productive rearrangements were above 56.7%, and segregating when the standard deviation between donors exceeded 5%. To diagnose cytomegalovirus status from the catalog of TCR beta chain sequences, a statistical classification framework was built. In a later analysis, TCR nucleotide sequences were compared against IMGT/GENE-DB human TR gene sequences so that V and J genes could be assigned. Using the TCRdist pipeline, a later analysis assigned CDR3 sequences along with most-parsimonious VDJ recombination scenarios. In a later analysis, each TCR beta chain was defined by its CDR3 amino acid sequence together with its V-gene family, and reads without a unique V-gene family were excluded. To address suspected cross-contamination and a sequencing artifact, a later analysis removed roughly 580 highly shared, low-generation-probability nucleotide sequences. In a later analysis, a clonal expansion index for each public chain was calculated from normalized within-repertoire ranks of inferred template counts. A later analysis computed generation probabilities with a VDJ recombination model fitted to out-of-frame rearrangements, and checked the results against IGoR. In a later analysis, hypergeometric tests were used to score TCR-TCR, TCR-HLA and TCR-CMV co-occurrence, with a repertoire-size bias correction applied to TCR pairs. False discovery rates were estimated in a later analysis by permuting HLA or CMV assignments 20 times. In a later analysis, co-occurring TCRs were grouped with DBSCAN, and TCRdist sequence similarity was added when clustering was performed within HLA-allele-positive subsets. Repertoires with fewer than 30,000 or more than 120,000 public chains were left out of co-occurrence clustering, as were five repertoires with anomalous nucleotide sharing. Entries here come from immuneACCESS through TCRdb and include only in-frame sequences with V and J called. Some clones fail to appear in such tables; in the studies checked, an unresolved V gene covers under half of the shortfall, and the cause of the remainder is unknown. That table furnishes V, J and clone size, whereas the DNA furnished D and trimming. The record for this sample contains tens of thousands of clones. The top ten clonotypes cover approximately 3.9% of the sample.

This receptor was obtained from a female donor in good health and CMV-seropositive. The chain is assembled from TRBV6-5 and TRBJ1-2; perhaps TRBD1 is the D gene, with 5 bases matching. Sequences were obtained from PBMCs. Read as DNA, the sequence is TGTGCCAGCAAAACAGGTTCTTATGGCTACACCTTC. This translates into CASKTGSYGYTF.